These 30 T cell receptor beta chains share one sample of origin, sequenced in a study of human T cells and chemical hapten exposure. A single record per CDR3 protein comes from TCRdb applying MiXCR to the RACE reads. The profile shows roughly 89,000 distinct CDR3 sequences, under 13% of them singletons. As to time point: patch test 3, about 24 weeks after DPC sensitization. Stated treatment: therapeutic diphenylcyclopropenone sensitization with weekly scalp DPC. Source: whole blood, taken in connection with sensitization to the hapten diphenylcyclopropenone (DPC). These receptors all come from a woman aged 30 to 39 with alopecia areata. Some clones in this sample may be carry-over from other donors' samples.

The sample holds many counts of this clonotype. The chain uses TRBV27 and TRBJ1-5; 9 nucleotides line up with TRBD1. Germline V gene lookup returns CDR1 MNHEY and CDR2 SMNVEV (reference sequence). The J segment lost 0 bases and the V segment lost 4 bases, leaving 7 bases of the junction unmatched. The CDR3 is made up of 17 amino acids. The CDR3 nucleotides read TGTGCCAGCAGTTGGACAGGGGAATCATATAGCAATCAGCCCCAGCATTTT. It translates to CASSWTGESYSNQPQHF.

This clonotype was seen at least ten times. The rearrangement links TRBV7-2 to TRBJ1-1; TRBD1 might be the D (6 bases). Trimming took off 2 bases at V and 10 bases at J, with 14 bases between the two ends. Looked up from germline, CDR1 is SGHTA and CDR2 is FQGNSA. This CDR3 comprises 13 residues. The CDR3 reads CASSLWSGAGAFF. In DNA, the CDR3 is TGTGCCAGCAGCTTATGGTCAGGGGCGGGAGCTTTCTTT.

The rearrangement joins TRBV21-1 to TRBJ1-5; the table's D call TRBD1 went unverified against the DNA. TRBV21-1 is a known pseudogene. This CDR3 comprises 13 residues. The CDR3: CASSTLGCQPQHF. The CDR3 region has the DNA TGTGCCAGCAGCACCCTGGGCTGCCAGCCCCAGCATTTT.

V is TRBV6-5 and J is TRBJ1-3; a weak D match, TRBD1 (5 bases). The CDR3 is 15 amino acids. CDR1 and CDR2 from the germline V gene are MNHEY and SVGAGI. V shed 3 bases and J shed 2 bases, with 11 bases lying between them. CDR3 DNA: TGTGCCAGCAGTTATGACCAGGGAGCTGGAAACACCATATATTTT. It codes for CASSYDQGAGNTIYF.

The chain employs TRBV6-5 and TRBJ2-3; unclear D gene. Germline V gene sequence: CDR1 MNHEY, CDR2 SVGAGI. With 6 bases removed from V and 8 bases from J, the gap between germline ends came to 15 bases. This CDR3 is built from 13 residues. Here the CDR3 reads CASSSVSWSTQYF. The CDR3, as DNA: TGTGCCAGCAGCTCCGTTTCTTGGAGTACGCAGTATTTT.

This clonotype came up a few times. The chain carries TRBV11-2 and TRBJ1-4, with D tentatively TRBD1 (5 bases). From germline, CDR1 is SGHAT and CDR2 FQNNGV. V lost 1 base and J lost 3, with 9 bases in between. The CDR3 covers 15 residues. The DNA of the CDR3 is TGTGCCAGCAGCTTAGCTCGGGGGTCTAATGAAAAACTGTTTTTT. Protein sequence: CASSLARGSNEKLFF.

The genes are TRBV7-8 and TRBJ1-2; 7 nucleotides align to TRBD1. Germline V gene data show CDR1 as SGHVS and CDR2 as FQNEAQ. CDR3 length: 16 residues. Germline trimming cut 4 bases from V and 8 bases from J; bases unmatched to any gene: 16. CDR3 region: CASSSRAETGPRGYTF. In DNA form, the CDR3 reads TGTGCCAGCAGCTCTCGCGCCGAGACAGGGCCTAGAGGCTACACCTTC.

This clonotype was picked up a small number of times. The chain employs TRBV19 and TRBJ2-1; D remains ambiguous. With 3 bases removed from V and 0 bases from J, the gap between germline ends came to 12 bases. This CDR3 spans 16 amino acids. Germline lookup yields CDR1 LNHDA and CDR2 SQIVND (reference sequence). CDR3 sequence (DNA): TGTGCCAGTAGTATTGGGGTGGAGCCCTCCTACAATGAGCAGTTCTTC. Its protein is CASSIGVEPSYNEQFF.

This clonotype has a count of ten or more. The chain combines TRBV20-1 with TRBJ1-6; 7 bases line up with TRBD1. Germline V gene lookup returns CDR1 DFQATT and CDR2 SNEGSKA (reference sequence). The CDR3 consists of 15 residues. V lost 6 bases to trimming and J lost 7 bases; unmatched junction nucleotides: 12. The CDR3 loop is CSASTRGTENSPLHF. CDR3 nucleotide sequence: TGCAGTGCAAGCACTCGTGGGACAGAAAATTCACCCCTCCACTTT.

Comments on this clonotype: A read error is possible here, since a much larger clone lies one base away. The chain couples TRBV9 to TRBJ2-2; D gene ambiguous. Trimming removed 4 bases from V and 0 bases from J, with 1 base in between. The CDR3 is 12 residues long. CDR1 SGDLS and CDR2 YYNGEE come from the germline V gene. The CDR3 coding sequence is TGTGCCAGCAGCCCGAACACCGGGGAGCTGTTTTTT. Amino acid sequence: CASSPNTGELFF.

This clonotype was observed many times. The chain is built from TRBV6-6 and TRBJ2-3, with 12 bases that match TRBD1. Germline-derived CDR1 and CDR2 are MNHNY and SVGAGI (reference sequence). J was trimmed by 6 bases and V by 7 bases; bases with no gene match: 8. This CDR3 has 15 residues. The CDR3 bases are TGTGCCAGCAAAACCGGGACAGGGGGCATTGATACGCAGTATTTT. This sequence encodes CASKTGTGGIDTQYF.

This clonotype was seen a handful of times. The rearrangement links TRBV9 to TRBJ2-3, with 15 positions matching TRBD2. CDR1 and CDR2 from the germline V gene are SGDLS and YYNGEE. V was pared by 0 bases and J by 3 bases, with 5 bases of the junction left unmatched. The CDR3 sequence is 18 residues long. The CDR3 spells CASSVDGTSGGRTDTQYF. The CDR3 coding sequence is TGTGCCAGCAGCGTAGATGGGACTAGCGGGGGGAGAACAGATACGCAGTATTTT.

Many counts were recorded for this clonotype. CDR3 bases: TGTGCCAGCACGTCCGCCGGGTTACCCTACGAGCAGTACGTC. It specifies CASTSAGLPYEQYV. This chain uses TRBV6-1 with TRBJ2-7, with D hard to call. CDR1 is MNHNS, CDR2 SASEGT, per germline. The CDR3 has 14 amino acids. Between the trimmed V and J ends, which lost 7 bases and 2 bases, there was a span of 15 bases.

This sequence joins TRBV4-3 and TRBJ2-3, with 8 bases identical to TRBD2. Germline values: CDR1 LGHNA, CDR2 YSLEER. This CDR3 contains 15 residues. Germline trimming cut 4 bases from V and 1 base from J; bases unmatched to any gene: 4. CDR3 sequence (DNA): TGCGCCAGCAGCCCCAGCGGGAGAGGCACAGATACGCAGTATTTT. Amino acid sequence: CASSPSGRGTDTQYF.

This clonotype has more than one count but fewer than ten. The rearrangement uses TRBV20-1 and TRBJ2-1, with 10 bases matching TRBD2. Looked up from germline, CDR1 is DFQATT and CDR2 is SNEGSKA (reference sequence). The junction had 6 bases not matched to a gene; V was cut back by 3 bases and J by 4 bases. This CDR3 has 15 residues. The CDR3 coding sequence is TGCAGTGCTAGTGGAAGGACTAGCGGATACAATGAGCAGTTCTTC. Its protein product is CSASGRTSGYNEQFF.

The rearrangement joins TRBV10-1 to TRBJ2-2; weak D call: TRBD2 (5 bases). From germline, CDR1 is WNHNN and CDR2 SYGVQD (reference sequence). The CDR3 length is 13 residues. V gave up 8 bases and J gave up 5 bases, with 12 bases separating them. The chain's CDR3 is CASSRTPTGELFF. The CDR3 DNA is TGCGCCAGCTCCCGGACTCCTACCGGGGAGCTGTTTTTT.

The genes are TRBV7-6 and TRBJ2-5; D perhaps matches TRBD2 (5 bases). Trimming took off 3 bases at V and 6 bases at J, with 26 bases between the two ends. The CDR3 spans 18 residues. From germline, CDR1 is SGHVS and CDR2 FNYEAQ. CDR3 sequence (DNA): TGTGCCAGCAGCTTGGGAGCCGGACCGACCCACGGTAGAAAGACCCAGTACTTC. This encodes CASSLGAGPTHGRKTQYF.

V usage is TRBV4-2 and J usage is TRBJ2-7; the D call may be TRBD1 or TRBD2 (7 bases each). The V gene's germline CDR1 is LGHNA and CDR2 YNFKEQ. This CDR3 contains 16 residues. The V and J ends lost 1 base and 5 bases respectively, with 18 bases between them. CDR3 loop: CASSQGLQGGFDEQYV. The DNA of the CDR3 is TGTGCCAGCAGCCAAGGACTCCAGGGGGGGTTTGACGAGCAGTACGTC.

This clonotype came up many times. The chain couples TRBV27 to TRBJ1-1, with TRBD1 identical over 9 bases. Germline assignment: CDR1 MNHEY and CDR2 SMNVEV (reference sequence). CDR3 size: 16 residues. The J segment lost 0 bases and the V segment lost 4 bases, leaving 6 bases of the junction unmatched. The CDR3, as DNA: TGTGCCAGCAGTTGGACAGGGGTACGTATGAACACTGAAGCTTTCTTT. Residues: CASSWTGVRMNTEAFF.

The CDR3 here is CASRLAAPYEQYF. The CDR3 DNA follows: TGTGCCAGCAGACTAGCGGCTCCCTACGAGCAGTACTTC. The chain recombines TRBV28 with TRBJ2-7; 8 bases are a match to TRBD2. CDR1 MDHEN and CDR2 SYDVKM come from the germline V gene. V trimming: 6 bases; J trimming: 2 bases; junction bases outside the gene matches: 3. The CDR3 has 13 amino acids.

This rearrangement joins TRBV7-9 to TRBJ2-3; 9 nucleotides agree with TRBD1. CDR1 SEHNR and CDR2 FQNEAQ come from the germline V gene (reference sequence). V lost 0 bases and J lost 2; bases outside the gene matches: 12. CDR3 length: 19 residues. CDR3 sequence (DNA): TGTGCCAGCAGCTTAGCCTCCATCCATACAGGGGGCGCCACAGATACGCAGTATTTT. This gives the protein CASSLASIHTGGATDTQYF.

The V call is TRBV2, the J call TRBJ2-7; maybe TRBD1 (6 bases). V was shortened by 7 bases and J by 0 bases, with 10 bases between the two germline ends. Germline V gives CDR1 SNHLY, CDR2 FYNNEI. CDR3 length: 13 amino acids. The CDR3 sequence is CASKTGSSYEQYV. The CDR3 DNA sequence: TGTGCCAGCAAAACAGGGAGCTCCTACGAGCAGTACGTC.

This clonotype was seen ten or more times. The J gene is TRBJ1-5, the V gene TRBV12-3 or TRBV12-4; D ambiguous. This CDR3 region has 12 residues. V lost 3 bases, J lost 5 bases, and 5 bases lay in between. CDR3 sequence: CASSFGDQPQHF. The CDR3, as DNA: TGTGCCAGCAGTTTTGGTGATCAGCCCCAGCATTTT.

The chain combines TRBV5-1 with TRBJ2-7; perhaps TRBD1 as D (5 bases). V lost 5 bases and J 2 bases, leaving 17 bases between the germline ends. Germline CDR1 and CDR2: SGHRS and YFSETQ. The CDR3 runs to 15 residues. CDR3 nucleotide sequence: TGCGCCAGCAGTTGGCAGGGAATAACCGCCTACGAGCAGTACGTC. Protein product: CASSWQGITAYEQYV.

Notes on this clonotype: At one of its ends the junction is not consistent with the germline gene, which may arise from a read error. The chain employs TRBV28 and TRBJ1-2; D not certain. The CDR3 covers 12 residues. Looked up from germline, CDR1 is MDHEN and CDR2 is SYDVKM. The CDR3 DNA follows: TGTACCAGCAGTCAGACACCCAGAGGCTACACCTTC. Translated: CTSSQTPRGYTF.

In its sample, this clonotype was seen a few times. The CDR3 DNA reads TGTGCCAGCAGCTTAGGAGAGCTAGATACGCAGTATTTT. As protein: CASSLGELDTQYF. The chain is built from TRBV11-2 and TRBJ2-3; D ambiguous. Trimming took 1 base from V and 5 from J, leaving 7 bases between them. In germline, CDR1 is SGHAT, CDR2 FQNNGV. The CDR3 is 13 amino acids. Together with reference TRBV11-2 and TRBJ2-3, the CDR3 gives the full variable domain: EAGVAQSPRYKIIEKRQSVAFWCNPISGHATLYWYQQILGQGPKLLIQFQNNGVVDDSQLPKDRFSAERLKGVDSTLKIQPAKLEDSAVYLCASSLGELDTQYFGPGTRLTVL.

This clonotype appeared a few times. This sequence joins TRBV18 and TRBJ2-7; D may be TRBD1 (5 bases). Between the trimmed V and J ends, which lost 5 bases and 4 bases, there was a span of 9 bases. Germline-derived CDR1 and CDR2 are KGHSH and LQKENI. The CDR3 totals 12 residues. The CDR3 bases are TGTGCCAGCTCAGCGACAGAATACGAGCAGTACTTC. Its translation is CASSATEYEQYF.

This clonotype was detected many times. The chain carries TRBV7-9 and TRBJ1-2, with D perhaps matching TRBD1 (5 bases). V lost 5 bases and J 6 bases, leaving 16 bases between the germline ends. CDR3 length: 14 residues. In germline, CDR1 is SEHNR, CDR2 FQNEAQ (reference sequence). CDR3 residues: CASSLRGDGDGYTF. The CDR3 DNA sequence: TGTGCCAGCAGCCTTAGAGGGGACGGGGATGGCTACACCTTC. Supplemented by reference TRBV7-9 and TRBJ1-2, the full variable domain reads DTGVSQNPRHKITKRGQNVTFRCDPISEHNRLYWYRQTLGQGPEFLTYFQNEAQLEKSRLLSDRFSAERPKGSFSTLEIQRTEQGDSAMYLCASSLRGDGDGYTFGSGTRLTVV.

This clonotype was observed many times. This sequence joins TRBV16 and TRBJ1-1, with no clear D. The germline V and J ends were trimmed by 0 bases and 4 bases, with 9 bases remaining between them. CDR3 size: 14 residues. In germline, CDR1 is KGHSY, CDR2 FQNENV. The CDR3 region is CASSQSAGGTEAFF. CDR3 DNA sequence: TGTGCCAGCAGCCAATCTGCCGGTGGCACTGAAGCTTTCTTT.

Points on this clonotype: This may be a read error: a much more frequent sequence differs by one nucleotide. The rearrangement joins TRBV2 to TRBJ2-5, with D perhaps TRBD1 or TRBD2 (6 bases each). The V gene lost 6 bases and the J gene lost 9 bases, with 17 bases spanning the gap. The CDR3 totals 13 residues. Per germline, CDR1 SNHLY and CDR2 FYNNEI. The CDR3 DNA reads TGTGCCAGCAGCCGGGGGCCAGAACATTCCCAGTACTTC. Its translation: CASSRGPEHSQYF.